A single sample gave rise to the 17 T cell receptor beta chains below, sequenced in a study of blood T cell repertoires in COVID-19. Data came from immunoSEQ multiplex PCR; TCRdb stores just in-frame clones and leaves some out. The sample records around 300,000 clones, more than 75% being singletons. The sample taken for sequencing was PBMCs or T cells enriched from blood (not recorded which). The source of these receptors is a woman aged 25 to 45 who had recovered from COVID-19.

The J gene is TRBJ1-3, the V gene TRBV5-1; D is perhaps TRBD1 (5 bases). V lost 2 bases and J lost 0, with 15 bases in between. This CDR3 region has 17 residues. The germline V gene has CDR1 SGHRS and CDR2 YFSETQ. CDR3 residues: CASSFSDGGVSGNTIYF. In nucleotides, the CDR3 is TGCGCCAGCAGCTTTTCCGACGGAGGGGTCTCTGGAAACACCATATATTTT.

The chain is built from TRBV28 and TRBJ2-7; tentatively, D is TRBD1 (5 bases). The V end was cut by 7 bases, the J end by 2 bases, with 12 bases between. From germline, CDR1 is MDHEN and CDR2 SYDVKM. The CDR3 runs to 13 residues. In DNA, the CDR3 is TGTGCCAGCACTCTCCCAGGGACCTACGAGCAGTACTTC. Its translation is CASTLPGTYEQYF. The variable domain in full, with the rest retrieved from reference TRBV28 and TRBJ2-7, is DVKVTQSSRYLVKRTGEKVFLECVQDMDHENMFWYRQDPGLGLRLIYFSYDVKMKEKGDIPEGYSVSREKKERFSLILESASTNQTSMYLCASTLPGTYEQYFGPGTRLTVT.

The CDR3 loop reads CASNRRADTQYF. The CDR3 region has the DNA TGTGCCAGCAACCGGCGGGCAGATACGCAGTATTTT. The chain joins TRBV11-2 to TRBJ2-3, with a possible D match to TRBD2 (5 bases). Germline CDR1 is SGHAT and CDR2 is FQNNGV. This CDR3 has 12 amino acids. Trimming cost V 7 bases and J 4 bases, with 9 bases left between them.

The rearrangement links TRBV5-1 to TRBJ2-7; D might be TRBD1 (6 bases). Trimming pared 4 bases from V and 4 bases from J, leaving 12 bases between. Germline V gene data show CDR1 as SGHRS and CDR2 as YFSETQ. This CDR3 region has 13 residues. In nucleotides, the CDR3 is TGCGCCAGCAGCCGGCCAGGGGTTTACGAGCAGTACTTC. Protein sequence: CASSRPGVYEQYF.

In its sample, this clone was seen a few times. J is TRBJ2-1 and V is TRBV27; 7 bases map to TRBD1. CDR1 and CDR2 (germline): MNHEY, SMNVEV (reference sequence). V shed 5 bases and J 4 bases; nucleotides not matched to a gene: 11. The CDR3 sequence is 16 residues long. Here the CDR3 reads CASSPDPPDRYNEQFF. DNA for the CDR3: TGTGCCAGCAGTCCAGACCCCCCGGACAGGTACAATGAGCAGTTCTTC.

The CDR3 here is CASSGKDREYTEAFF. CDR3 nucleotides: TGCGCCAGCAGTGGGAAAGACAGGGAATACACTGAAGCTTTCTTT. V usage is TRBV10-1 and J usage is TRBJ1-1, with 7 positions matching TRBD1. J lost 3 bases, V lost 4 bases, and 8 bases had no gene match. Germline loops: CDR1 WNHNN, CDR2 SYGVQD (reference sequence). CDR3 length: 15 amino acids.

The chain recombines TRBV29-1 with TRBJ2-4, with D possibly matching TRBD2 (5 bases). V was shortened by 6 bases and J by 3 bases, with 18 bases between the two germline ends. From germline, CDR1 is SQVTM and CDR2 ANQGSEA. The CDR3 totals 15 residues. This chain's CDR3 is CSVNRRQAGKNIQYF. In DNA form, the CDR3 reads TGCAGCGTGAACCGGAGGCAGGCGGGCAAAAACATTCAGTACTTC.

CDR3 loop: CASRGLAGVQNTGELFF. The CDR3 DNA reads as TGTGCCAGTAGGGGACTAGCGGGGGTTCAAAACACCGGGGAGCTGTTTTTT. The rearrangement links TRBV19 to TRBJ2-2; 14 bases are a match to TRBD2. The V and J ends lost 6 bases and 2 bases, in that order; junction bases with no gene match: 5. The CDR3 has 17 residues. In germline, CDR1 is LNHDA, CDR2 SQIVND (reference sequence). The whole variable domain, filled in from reference TRBV19 and TRBJ2-2, reads DGGITQSPKYLFRKEGQNVTLSCEQNLNHDAMYWYRQDPGQGLRLIYYSQIVNDFQKGDIAEGYSVSREKKESFPLTVTSAQKNPTAFYLCASRGLAGVQNTGELFFGEGSRLTVL.

In DNA, the CDR3 is TGTGCCAGCAGCCGCGGGGGGGAAGCTTTCTTT. It specifies CASSRGGEAFF. The gene calls are TRBV7-3 and TRBJ1-1, with a possible D match to TRBD1 (5 bases). The CDR3 has 11 residues. Trimming took 5 bases from V and 8 from J, leaving 9 bases between them. From germline, CDR1 is SGHTA and CDR2 FQGTGA.

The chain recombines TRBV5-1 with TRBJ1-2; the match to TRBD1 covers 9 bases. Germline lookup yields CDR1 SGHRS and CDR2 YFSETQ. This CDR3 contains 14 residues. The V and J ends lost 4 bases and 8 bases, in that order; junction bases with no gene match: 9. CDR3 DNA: TGCGCCAGCAGCAGGGACAGGGCTTCGGAAGGCTACACCTTC. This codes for CASSRDRASEGYTF.

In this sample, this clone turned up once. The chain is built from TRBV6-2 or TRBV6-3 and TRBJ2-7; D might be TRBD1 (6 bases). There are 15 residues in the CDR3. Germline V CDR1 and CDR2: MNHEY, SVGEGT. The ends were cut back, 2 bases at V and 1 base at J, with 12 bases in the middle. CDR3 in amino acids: CASSYRTAFSYEQYF. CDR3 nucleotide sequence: TGTGCCAGCAGTTACAGGACAGCCTTTTCCTACGAGCAGTACTTC.

CDR3 region: CASSLASLSTDTQYF. CDR3 DNA: TGCGCCAGCAGCTTGGCGTCACTTAGCACAGATACGCAGTATTTT. The rearrangement links TRBV5-1 to TRBJ2-3, with D uncertain. V was cut by 0 bases and J by 0 bases, with 8 bases left in between. CDR1 and CDR2 from the germline V gene are SGHRS and YFSETQ. The CDR3 loop spans 15 amino acids.

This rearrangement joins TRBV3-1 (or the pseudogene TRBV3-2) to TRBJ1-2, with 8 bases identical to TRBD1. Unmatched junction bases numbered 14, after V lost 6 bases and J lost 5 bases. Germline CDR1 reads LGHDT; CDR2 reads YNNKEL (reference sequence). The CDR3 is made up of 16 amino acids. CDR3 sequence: CASSLTDRGLGYGYTF. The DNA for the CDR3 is TGTGCCAGCAGTTTAACCGACAGGGGTTTAGGGTATGGCTACACCTTC.

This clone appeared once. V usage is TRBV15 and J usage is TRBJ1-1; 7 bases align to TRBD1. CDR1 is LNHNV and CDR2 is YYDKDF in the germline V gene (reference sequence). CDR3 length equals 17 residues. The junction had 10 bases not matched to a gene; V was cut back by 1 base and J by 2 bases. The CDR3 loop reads CATSRVQGGVENTEAFF. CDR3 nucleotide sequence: TGTGCCACCAGCAGAGTTCAGGGGGGAGTTGAAAACACTGAAGCTTTCTTT.

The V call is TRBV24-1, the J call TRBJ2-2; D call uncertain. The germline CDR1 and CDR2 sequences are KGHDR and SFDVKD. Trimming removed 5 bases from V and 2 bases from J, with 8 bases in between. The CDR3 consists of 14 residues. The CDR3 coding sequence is TGTGCCACCAGTGGAACAATTAACACCGGGGAGCTGTTTTTT. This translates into CATSGTINTGELFF.

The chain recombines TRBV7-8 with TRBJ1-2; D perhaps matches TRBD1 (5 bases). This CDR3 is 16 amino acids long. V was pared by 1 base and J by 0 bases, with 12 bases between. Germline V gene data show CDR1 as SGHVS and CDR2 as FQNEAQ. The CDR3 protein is CASSLGTGLANYGYTF. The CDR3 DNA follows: TGTGCCAGCAGCTTAGGAACAGGTCTAGCTAACTATGGCTACACCTTC.

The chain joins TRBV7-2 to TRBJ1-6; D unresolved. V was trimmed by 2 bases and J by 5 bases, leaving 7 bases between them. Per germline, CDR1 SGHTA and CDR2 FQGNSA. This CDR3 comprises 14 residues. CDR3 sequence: CASSLQQNNSPLHF. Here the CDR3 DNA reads TGTGCCAGCAGCTTACAACAGAATAATTCACCCCTCCACTTT. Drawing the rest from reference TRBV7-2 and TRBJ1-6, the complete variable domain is GAGVSQSPSNKVTEKGKDVELRCDPISGHTALYWYRQSLGQGLEFLIYFQGNSAPDKSGLPSDRFSAERTGGSVSTLTIQRTQQEDSAVYLCASSLQQNNSPLHFGNGTRLTVT.